The 17 T cell receptor beta chains in this list originate from one sample, sequenced in a study of high-grade serous ovarian cancer treatment subgroups. Profiling relied on immunoSEQ multiplex PCR, and the TCRdb table lists in-frame clones only, not all of them. The sample records 4,800 or so clones, 60% to 75% being singletons. The tumor samples were collected prior to definitive surgery or chemotherapy. Sequenced input: tumor tissue. The receptors derive from a human donor with high-grade serous ovarian cancer.

This CDR3 reads CARFLNKFSNQPQHF. In nucleotides, the CDR3 is TGTGCCAGGTTTCTCAACAAATTCAGCAATCAGCCCCAGCATTTT. The rearrangement joins TRBV25-1 to TRBJ1-5; D is unresolved. The ends were cut back, 9 bases at V and 1 base at J, with 16 bases in the middle. Germline V gene sequence: CDR1 MGHDK, CDR2 SYGVNS. The CDR3 covers 15 residues.

The V call is TRBV6-4, the J call TRBJ2-3, with 8 bases aligning to TRBD2. V was pared by 4 bases and J by 0 bases, with 0 bases of the junction left unmatched. The CDR3 contains 14 residues. The V gene's germline CDR1 is MRHNA and CDR2 SNTAGT. The CDR3 is CASSASGSTDTQYF. The DNA for the CDR3 is TGTGCCAGCAGTGCTAGCGGGAGCACAGATACGCAGTATTTT.

By sample share, this clone is large. The rearrangement uses TRBV4-1 and TRBJ1-5; D is unclear. The germline V gene has CDR1 MGHRA and CDR2 YSYEKL. The V gene lost 4 bases and the J gene lost 4 bases, with 11 bases spanning the gap. The CDR3 has 14 amino acids. The CDR3 region is CASSLKTANQPQHF. The CDR3, as DNA: TGCGCCAGCAGCCTAAAGACCGCGAATCAGCCCCAGCATTTT.

The CDR3 nucleotides read TGTGCCAGCAGGATTTACGCAGATACGCAGTATTTT. Translated, it gives CASRIYADTQYF. The chain couples TRBV6-5 to TRBJ2-3; D ambiguous. Germline CDR1 MNHEY, CDR2 SVGAGI. V lost 6 bases and J lost 4, with 8 bases in between. The CDR3 extends over 12 amino acids.

This chain uses TRBV21-1 with TRBJ1-5. TRBV21-1 corresponds to a pseudogene. The CDR3 is 15 residues long. CDR3 sequence (DNA): TGTGCCAGCAGCAAAGGGGGACGCAACAATCAGCCCCAGCATTTT. Translating gives CASSKGGRNNQPQHF.

The CDR3 DNA is TGTGCCAGCAGCTCCATTCGACAGCGGCCGGGAAACACCATATATTTT. Translating gives CASSSIRQRPGNTIYF. This chain joins TRBV7-9 and TRBJ1-3; a weak D match, TRBD1 (5 bases). The CDR3 has 16 residues. V lost 4 bases and J lost 4, with 17 bases in between. The germline gives CDR1 SEHNR, CDR2 FQNEAQ (reference sequence). The whole variable domain, filled in from reference TRBV7-9 and TRBJ1-3, reads DTGVSQNPRHKITKRGQNVTFRCDPISEHNRLYWYRQTLGQGPEFLTYFQNEAQLEKSRLLSDRFSAERPKGSFSTLEIQRTEQGDSAMYLCASSSIRQRPGNTIYFGEGSWLTVV.

Comment on this clone: Other DNA sequences in the sample encode the same CDR3. The chain links TRBV9 to TRBJ2-1; D is undetermined. The germline gives CDR1 SGDLS, CDR2 YYNGEE. The CDR3 loop spans 13 amino acids. Trimming left V 0 bases short and J 3 bases short, with 4 bases between. CDR3 coding DNA: TGTGCCAGCAGCGTAGACAGCTACAATGAGCAGTTCTTC. This codes for CASSVDSYNEQFF.

The chain is built from TRBV11-3 and TRBJ1-1; D gene unclear. The CDR3 runs 13 residues. Germline V gene data show CDR1 as SGHNT and CDR2 as YENEEA. Deletions cut 0 bases from V and 4 bases from J, with 6 bases between. CDR3: CASSLEGFTEAFF. CDR3 nucleotide sequence: TGTGCCAGCAGCTTAGAGGGGTTCACTGAAGCTTTCTTT.

The V and J genes are TRBV14 and TRBJ1-3; 10 bases agree with TRBD1. The CDR3 contains 17 residues. After removal of 1 base from V and 4 bases from J, the junction contained 7 bases not matched to a gene. Germline V CDR1 and CDR2: SGHDN, FVKESK. CDR3 in amino acids: CASSQGGQGNIGNTIYF. Written as DNA, the CDR3 is TGTGCCAGCAGCCAAGGGGGACAGGGGAACATCGGAAACACCATATATTTT.

The chain has TRBV6-1 and TRBJ1-2, with D perhaps matching TRBD1 (6 bases). This CDR3 contains 17 residues. Deletions cut 2 bases from V and 3 bases from J, with 19 bases between. Germline CDR1 reads MNHNS; CDR2 reads SASEGT. As DNA, the CDR3 is TGTGCCAGCAGTGAACGAGGGGCGTGGGGGGCGGACTATGGCTACACCTTC. Translating it yields CASSERGAWGADYGYTF.

This clone came up once. This chain links TRBV18 with TRBJ2-2, with D perhaps TRBD1 (6 bases). V lost 4 bases and J 5 bases, leaving 11 bases between the germline ends. The CDR3 covers 14 residues. CDR1 and CDR2 (germline): KGHSH, LQKENI. The CDR3 DNA is TGTGCCAGCTCACAACAAACAGGGACCGGGGAGCTGTTTTTT. Residues: CASSQQTGTGELFF.

The chain combines TRBV12-5 with TRBJ2-1; 10 nucleotides line up with TRBD2. CDR3 size: 16 residues. J lost 7 bases, V lost 2 bases, and 8 bases had no gene match. The germline V gene encodes CDR1 LGHNT and CDR2 FRNRAP. This chain's CDR3 is CASGLMVAGGGNEQFF. The CDR3 coding sequence is TGTGCTAGTGGTTTGATGGTAGCGGGAGGAGGGAATGAGCAGTTCTTC.

The rearrangement uses TRBV7-9 and TRBJ2-3; a weak D match, TRBD1 (6 bases). Trimming removed 5 bases from V and 0 bases from J, with 12 bases in between. The CDR3 is 15 amino acids. CDR1 and CDR2 (germline): SEHNR, FQNEAQ (reference sequence). The CDR3 nucleotides read TGTGCCAGCAGCCTTTACAGGGCAAGCACAGATACGCAGTATTTT. Amino acids: CASSLYRASTDTQYF.

In regard to this clone: No conserved phenylalanine or tryptophan is present at the end of the CDR3, so a read error is the likely explanation. The DNA is left out, because the CDR3 cannot be placed on it with certainty; the CDR3 is given as TCRdb lists it. The CDR3 here is CASSEAGKLEI. The chain has TRBV2 and TRBJ2-7; the tabulated D call, TRBD2, remains unverified against the DNA. The CDR3 is made up of 11 amino acids, end residues included. Germline values: CDR1 SNHLY, CDR2 FYNNEI.

The sample holds a few counts of this clone. V is TRBV6-1 and J is TRBJ1-1; D is undetermined. Germline V gives CDR1 MNHNS, CDR2 SASEGT. The CDR3 spans 8 residues. V was shortened by 10 bases and J by 6 bases, with 3 bases between the two germline ends. DNA for the CDR3: TGTGCCACCGCTGAAGCTTTCTTT. This sequence encodes CATAEAFF.

The chain carries TRBV6-6 and TRBJ2-3; the D is unclear. Trimming removed 1 base at V and 1 base at J, with 6 bases between. CDR3 length: 14 residues. Germline CDR1 MNHNY, CDR2 SVGAGI (reference sequence). The CDR3 DNA sequence: TGTGCCAGCAGTTACTGGCAGGGCACAGATACGCAGTATTTT. Its protein is CASSYWQGTDTQYF.

This clone showed up just a few times. The V gene is TRBV19, the J gene TRBJ1-4; no reliable D call. Trimming shortened V by 10 bases and J by 8 bases, and 20 bases separated the two germline ends. CDR1 LNHDA and CDR2 SQIVND come from the germline V gene (reference sequence). The length of the CDR3 is 14 residues. This CDR3 reads CATSKRTDSEKLFF. The DNA for the CDR3 is TGTGCCACCTCCAAAAGGACGGATTCGGAAAAACTGTTTTTT.